Following are 31 T cell receptor beta chains from one sample sequenced in a study of cytomegalovirus exposure and HLA in healthy donors. PCR involved 60 Vbeta and 13 Jbeta primers. Method: immunoSEQ multiplex PCR; TCRdb's copy keeps in-frame clones and lacks some. The data show roughly 120,000 clones, more than 75% seen once. Sequencing input: PBMCs. The receptors come from a man aged 40-55 years in good health and CMV-seronegative.

This clone showed up just a few times. The chain carries TRBV7-7 and TRBJ2-5; 8 bases agree with TRBD2. The CDR3 contains 15 residues. Germline CDR1 reads SSHAT; CDR2 reads FNYEAQ (reference sequence). The V segment lost 5 bases and the J segment 5 bases; nucleotides outside the gene matches: 10. The chain's CDR3 is CASSPSAGGLETQYF. The CDR3 region has the DNA TGTGCCAGCAGCCCCTCTGCGGGGGGCCTCGAGACCCAGTACTTC.

This chain connects TRBV2 to TRBJ2-6, with TRBD2 identical over 12 bases. Per germline, CDR1 SNHLY and CDR2 FYNNEI. V trimming: 7 bases; J trimming: 0 bases; junction bases outside the gene matches: 7. The CDR3 has 18 residues. CDR3 nucleotides: TGTGCCAGCACTACACTAGCGGGGGGCGGCTCTGGGGCCAACGTCCTGACTTTC. It codes for CASTTLAGGGSGANVLTF.

V usage is TRBV29-1 and J usage is TRBJ2-5, with TRBD2 matching 8 bases. Germline lookup yields CDR1 SQVTM and CDR2 ANQGSEA. V lost 3 bases and J lost 3; bases outside the gene matches: 3. This CDR3 contains 13 residues. CDR3 sequence: CSVEDGGEETQYF. Here the CDR3 DNA reads TGCAGCGTTGAGGACGGGGGGGAAGAGACCCAGTACTTC.

This clone was seen a few times. This sequence joins TRBV2 and TRBJ1-1; a possible D gene is TRBD1 (5 bases). V dropped 4 bases and J dropped 0 bases, with 9 bases sitting between them. The CDR3 is made up of 14 amino acids. Per the germline V gene, CDR1 is SNHLY and CDR2 is FYNNEI. Written as DNA, the CDR3 is TGTGCCAGCAGTGGAAAGGGGTTGAACACTGAAGCTTTCTTT. It translates to CASSGKGLNTEAFF.

The chain couples TRBV25-1 to TRBJ1-1; D gene unclear. With 6 bases removed from V and 3 bases from J, the gap between germline ends came to 11 bases. Germline assignment: CDR1 MGHDK and CDR2 SYGVNS. This CDR3 contains 13 residues. CDR3 in amino acids: CASSGVGYTEAFF. CDR3 bases: TGTGCCAGCAGCGGGGTAGGGTACACTGAAGCTTTCTTT.

This clone has just one count. The chain employs TRBV4-3 and TRBJ2-7; D remains unclear. The CDR3 totals 13 residues. Germline V lookup: CDR1 LGHNA, CDR2 YSLEER. V lost 0 bases and J lost 4, with 7 bases in between. The CDR3 spells CASSQDYGYEQYF. CDR3 coding DNA: TGCGCCAGCAGCCAAGATTACGGTTACGAGCAGTACTTC.

This clone has more than one count but fewer than ten. A read error may account for a junction end that differs from germline. The genes are TRBV28 and TRBJ1-1, with a weak D call TRBD1 (6 bases). The V gene's germline CDR1 is MDHEN and CDR2 SYDVKM. This CDR3 is built from 13 residues. The CDR3 bases are TGTGCCAGTAGTTGGGGGCGGAACACTGAAGCTTTCTTT. Amino acids: CASSWGRNTEAFF.

The V and J genes are TRBV7-2 and TRBJ1-1; 7 bases are shared with TRBD1. CDR3 size: 15 residues. CDR1 is SGHTA and CDR2 is FQGNSA in the germline V gene. Trimming cost V 3 bases and J 6 bases; bases outside gene matches: 10. CDR3 in DNA: TGTGCCAGCAGCTTTGGAAAAGGGGGCGCGTCTGAAGCTTTCTTT. It specifies CASSFGKGGASEAFF.

This chain uses TRBV7-9 with TRBJ1-1; 8 bases line up with TRBD1. Looked up from germline, CDR1 is SEHNR and CDR2 is FQNEAQ (reference sequence). The CDR3 sequence is 14 residues long. Germline trimming cut 5 bases from V and 1 base from J; bases unmatched to any gene: 3. The CDR3 DNA sequence: TGTGCCAGCAGCCGAGGACAGGGGAACACTGAAGCTTTCTTT. Its protein is CASSRGQGNTEAFF. The complete variable domain, with remaining parts taken from reference TRBV7-9 and TRBJ1-1, reads DTGVSQNPRHKITKRGQNVTFRCDPISEHNRLYWYRQTLGQGPEFLTYFQNEAQLEKSRLLSDRFSAERPKGSFSTLEIQRTEQGDSAMYLCASSRGQGNTEAFFGQGTRLTVV.

This chain links TRBV9 with TRBJ2-1; TRBD2 agrees at 7 bases. The V gene's germline CDR1 is SGDLS and CDR2 YYNGEE. V shed 3 bases, J shed 3 bases, and the junction held 6 bases outside the gene matches. The CDR3 extends over 15 amino acids. CDR3 DNA sequence: TGTGCCAGCAGCGAAGGACTAGAGGGCTACAATGAGCAGTTCTTC. Its translation: CASSEGLEGYNEQFF.

The chain carries TRBV6-5 and TRBJ2-7; TRBD1 matches 8 bases. This CDR3 is 14 amino acids long. The J segment lost 2 bases and the V segment lost 6 bases, leaving 6 bases of the junction unmatched. The germline CDR1 and CDR2 sequences are MNHEY and SVGAGI. The CDR3 DNA follows: TGTGCCAGCAGCATTGGACAGGGAACCTACGAGCAGTACTTC. The encoded protein is CASSIGQGTYEQYF.

The gene calls are TRBV28 and TRBJ1-5, with 11 bases aligning to TRBD1. The germline V gene has CDR1 MDHEN and CDR2 SYDVKM. V shed 4 bases, J shed 1 base, and the junction held 6 bases outside the gene matches. This CDR3 region has 17 residues. CDR3 in DNA: TGTGCCAGCAGTTCCGGACAGGGGGCGAAGAGCAATCAGCCCCAGCATTTT. This sequence encodes CASSSGQGAKSNQPQHF.

V gene TRBV9 combines with J gene TRBJ2-7, with D possibly matching TRBD1 (6 bases). CDR1 SGDLS and CDR2 YYNGEE come from the germline V gene. Trimming removed 0 bases at V and 7 bases at J, with 11 bases between. CDR3 length: 13 amino acids. The CDR3 is CASSVDPRGEQYF. CDR3 nucleotides: TGTGCCAGCAGCGTAGACCCAAGGGGGGAGCAGTACTTC.

V and J are TRBV28 and TRBJ2-7; tentative D call: TRBD1 (5 bases). The length of the CDR3 is 19 residues. Germline CDR1 and CDR2: MDHEN and SYDVKM. V was clipped by 3 bases and J by 2 bases, with 26 bases between them. The CDR3 reads CASSFRQTPGSGQAYEQYF. In nucleotides, the CDR3 is TGTGCCAGCAGTTTTCGACAAACCCCCGGTTCAGGGCAAGCCTACGAGCAGTACTTC.

CDR3 nucleotides: TGTGCCAGTGGGACAGGGGGTGAGCAGTACTTC. This encodes CASGTGGEQYF. The genes are TRBV14 and TRBJ2-7, with 11 positions matching TRBD1. Trimming removed 9 bases from V and 7 bases from J; junction bases left unmatched: 2. The length of the CDR3 is 11 residues. Germline V gene sequence: CDR1 SGHDN, CDR2 FVKESK. The full variable domain, in which reference TRBV14 and TRBJ2-7 provide the parts outside the CDR3, is EAGVTQFPSHSVIEKGQTVTLRCDPISGHDNLYWYRRVMGKEIKFLLHFVKESKQDESGMPNNRFLAERTGGTYSTLKVQPAELEDSGVYFCASGTGGEQYFGPGTRLTVT.

V is TRBV28 and J is TRBJ1-2, with D possibly TRBD1 on 6 matching bases. Germline V gene lookup returns CDR1 MDHEN and CDR2 SYDVKM. Between the trimmed V and J ends, which lost 8 bases and 5 bases, there was a span of 27 bases. The length of the CDR3 is 17 residues. CDR3 nucleotide sequence: TGTGCCAGCGAGGGGGGGGATATCAGGTCGAGGCCTTATGGCTACACCTTC. Amino acid sequence: CASEGGDIRSRPYGYTF.

J is TRBJ1-1 and V is TRBV13; D might be TRBD1 (5 bases). Germline V gene data show CDR1 as PRHDT and CDR2 as FYEKMQ (reference sequence). This CDR3 region has 14 residues. The V gene lost 0 bases and the J gene lost 5 bases, with 10 bases spanning the gap. The CDR3 loop reads CASSLGGLGTEAFF. The DNA of the CDR3 is TGTGCCAGCAGCTTAGGGGGGCTGGGAACTGAAGCTTTCTTT.

The CDR3 protein is CASSGTGTSGDEQFF. CDR3 sequence (DNA): TGCGCCAGCAGTGGGACGGGGACTAGCGGCGATGAGCAGTTCTTC. The chain uses TRBV5-1 and TRBJ2-1, with TRBD2 identical over 11 bases. V trimming: 5 bases; J trimming: 8 bases; junction bases outside the gene matches: 9. The CDR3 is made up of 15 amino acids. Germline lookup yields CDR1 SGHRS and CDR2 YFSETQ.

This clone was observed many times. The V call is TRBV27, the J call TRBJ1-3; D is undetermined. Per germline, CDR1 MNHEY and CDR2 SMNVEV (reference sequence). V lost 5 bases and J lost 9, with 17 bases in between. The CDR3 consists of 14 residues. CDR3 in DNA: TGTGCCAGCAGTCCACGACTAGAAAGCACCACCATATATTTT. Translating gives CASSPRLESTTIYF.

V gene TRBV7-2 combines with J gene TRBJ1-1; maybe TRBD1 (6 bases). The CDR3 runs to 12 residues. The germline V and J ends were trimmed by 5 bases and 7 bases, with 11 bases remaining between them. CDR1 is SGHTA and CDR2 is FQGNSA in the germline V gene. CDR3 protein: CASSLGASEAFF. CDR3 DNA: TGTGCCAGCAGCCTGGGGGCTAGTGAAGCTTTCTTT. The full variable domain, completed using reference TRBV7-2 and TRBJ1-1, is GAGVSQSPSNKVTEKGKDVELRCDPISGHTALYWYRQSLGQGLEFLIYFQGNSAPDKSGLPSDRFSAERTGGSVSTLTIQRTQQEDSAVYLCASSLGASEAFFGQGTRLTVV.

CDR3: CASSGGLYYGYTF. CDR3 nucleotide sequence: TGTGCCAGCAGTGGAGGACTCTACTATGGCTACACCTTC. This chain connects TRBV7-9 to TRBJ1-2; D is undetermined. Germline V CDR1 and CDR2: SEHNR, FQNEAQ (reference sequence). The ends were cut back, 6 bases at V and 3 bases at J, with 11 bases in the middle. CDR3 length: 13 residues.

This clone was seen just once. The V call is TRBV9, the J call TRBJ1-1; 9 bases are shared with TRBD1. Per the germline V gene, CDR1 is SGDLS and CDR2 is YYNGEE. J lost 0 bases, V lost 4 bases, and 7 bases had no gene match. The CDR3 consists of 16 residues. CDR3 region: CASSLGTGNLNTEAFF. CDR3 nucleotides: TGTGCCAGCAGCCTCGGGACAGGGAATCTGAACACTGAAGCTTTCTTT.

V usage is TRBV28 and J usage is TRBJ1-5; D unresolved. This CDR3 comprises 14 residues. Trimming removed 9 bases at V and 0 bases at J, with 12 bases between. Germline-derived CDR1 and CDR2 are MDHEN and SYDVKM. The DNA of the CDR3 is TGTGCCAGTTCCGTTTTCAGTAGCAATCAGCCCCAGCATTTT. As protein: CASSVFSSNQPQHF.

This chain uses TRBV6-6 with TRBJ1-6; TRBD1 matches at 7 bases. This CDR3 region has 16 residues. Germline CDR1 MNHNY, CDR2 SVGAGI (reference sequence). The V and J ends lost 0 bases and 7 bases, in that order; junction bases with no gene match: 6. This CDR3 is CASSYSPGQRNSPLHF. DNA of the CDR3: TGTGCCAGCAGTTACTCTCCGGGACAGCGGAATTCACCCCTCCACTTT.

The V call is TRBV6-5, the J call TRBJ1-1, with 9 bases that match TRBD1. The CDR3 covers 13 residues. J was trimmed by 6 bases and V by 6 bases; bases with no gene match: 5. From germline, CDR1 is MNHEY and CDR2 SVGAGI. For the CDR3, the DNA is TGTGCCAGCAGGGACAGGGGATTGTCTGAAGCTTTCTTT. This gives the protein CASRDRGLSEAFF.

This clone appeared a single time. The chain carries TRBV28 and TRBJ1-2; D gene uncertain. Per germline, CDR1 MDHEN and CDR2 SYDVKM. Trimming stripped 8 bases from V and 4 bases from J, with 8 bases between. This CDR3 region has 11 residues. The CDR3 here is CASGEIYGYTF. The DNA of the CDR3 is TGTGCCAGCGGGGAGATCTATGGCTACACCTTC.

The chain employs TRBV4-3 and TRBJ2-7; 10 bases line up with TRBD2. Germline-derived CDR1 and CDR2 are LGHNA and YSLEER. This CDR3 contains 16 residues. Germline trimming cut 4 bases from V and 0 bases from J; bases unmatched to any gene: 6. The CDR3 here is CASSRSTSGDSYEQYF. The CDR3 DNA is TGCGCCAGCAGCCGATCAACTAGCGGGGACTCCTACGAGCAGTACTTC.

The rearrangement uses TRBV30 and TRBJ1-3; tentatively, D is TRBD1 (6 bases). This CDR3 spans 18 amino acids. V was pared by 1 base and J by 4 bases, with 23 bases between. Germline CDR1 GTSNPN, CDR2 SVGIG (reference sequence). The CDR3 coding sequence is TGTGCCTGGAGTGCGGTTGGGTTTATGGGGGCGCGCGGAAACACCATATATTTT. It specifies CAWSAVGFMGARGNTIYF. Complete variable domain (other parts from reference TRBV30 and TRBJ1-3): SQTIHQWPATLVQPVGSPLSLECTVEGTSNPNLYWYRQAAGRGLQLLFYSVGIGQISSEVPQNLSASRPQDRQFILSSKKLLLSDSGFYLCAWSAVGFMGARGNTIYFGEGSWLTVV.

The chain joins TRBV4-3 to TRBJ2-2; 7 bases line up with TRBD1. V shed 4 bases, J shed 2 bases, and the junction held 4 bases outside the gene matches. The germline gives CDR1 LGHNA, CDR2 YSLEER. This CDR3 contains 15 residues. CDR3 DNA: TGCGCCAGCAGCCCTGGGACAGATAACACCGGGGAGCTGTTTTTT. Translating it yields CASSPGTDNTGELFF.

This chain uses TRBV5-1 with TRBJ2-2, with D possibly matching TRBD2 (6 bases). V was cut by 2 bases and J by 4 bases, with 12 bases left in between. Germline loops: CDR1 SGHRS, CDR2 YFSETQ. This CDR3 region has 15 residues. This CDR3 reads CASSLKLAVTGELFF. The CDR3 DNA follows: TGCGCCAGCAGCTTAAAACTAGCCGTCACCGGGGAGCTGTTTTTT.

V usage is TRBV9 and J usage is TRBJ1-1, with 8 bases fitting TRBD1. The CDR3 has 14 amino acids. The germline V gene encodes CDR1 SGDLS and CDR2 YYNGEE. With 7 bases clipped from V and 0 bases from J, the junction kept 5 bases outside the gene matches. CDR3 amino acids: CASGQGFMNTEAFF. CDR3 DNA sequence: TGTGCCAGCGGACAGGGATTTATGAACACTGAAGCTTTCTTT.